The 26 T cell receptor beta chains below were found in one sample sequenced in a study of T cell changes during pregnancy in multiple sclerosis. Profiling relied on immunoSEQ multiplex PCR, and the TCRdb table lists in-frame clones only, not all of them. The sample records about 43,000 clones, just over 90% being singletons. Sequencing was done on a sample of PBMCs (not recorded whether the cells were cultured). The source is a female donor with multiple sclerosis, enrolled in a pregnancy study.

This clone appeared once. The gene calls are TRBV7-6 and TRBJ2-7; D uncertain. CDR1 SGHVS and CDR2 FNYEAQ come from the germline V gene. V lost 1 base and J lost 1, with 11 bases in between. The CDR3 runs 15 residues. As DNA, the CDR3 is TGTGCCAGCAGCTTAGGATCCCAGCCTTCCTACGAGCAGTACTTC. Encoded protein: CASSLGSQPSYEQYF.

This clone was observed a few times. The V call is TRBV19, the J call TRBJ1-1, with 7 bases identical to TRBD1. This CDR3 is 14 amino acids long. Germline V gene data show CDR1 as LNHDA and CDR2 as SQIVND (reference sequence). V shed 7 bases and J 4 bases; nucleotides not matched to a gene: 9. CDR3 in DNA: TGTGCCAGTACCCTGACAGGGTGGGGCACTGAAGCTTTCTTT. Amino acid sequence: CASTLTGWGTEAFF.

This chain uses TRBV10-2 with TRBJ2-4; D is unresolved. The CDR3 has 12 residues. Trimming took 0 bases from V and 3 from J, leaving 0 bases between them. Germline values: CDR1 WSHSY, CDR2 SAAADI. The CDR3 loop reads CASSESKNIQYF. CDR3 in DNA: TGCGCCAGCAGTGAGTCCAAAAACATTCAGTACTTC.

The count of this clone is one. The rearrangement joins TRBV30 to TRBJ1-2; D is undetermined. V was pared by 1 base and J by 4 bases, with 13 bases between. This CDR3 is built from 14 residues. Germline V gene lookup returns CDR1 GTSNPN and CDR2 SVGIG (reference sequence). The CDR3 protein is CAWSEQKMAYGYTF. The CDR3 DNA follows: TGTGCCTGGAGTGAACAGAAGATGGCCTATGGCTACACCTTC. Full variable domain (outside the CDR3, taken from reference TRBV30 and TRBJ1-2): SQTIHQWPATLVQPVGSPLSLECTVEGTSNPNLYWYRQAAGRGLQLLFYSVGIGQISSEVPQNLSASRPQDRQFILSSKKLLLSDSGFYLCAWSEQKMAYGYTFGSGTRLTVV.

CDR3 sequence (DNA): TGTGCCAGCAGCGCGGCAGGGACCTATGGCTACACCTTC. Amino acid sequence: CASSAAGTYGYTF. V usage is TRBV9 and J usage is TRBJ1-2; maybe TRBD1 (5 bases). CDR1 SGDLS and CDR2 YYNGEE come from the germline V gene. The CDR3 covers 13 residues. Trimming removed 3 bases at V and 4 bases at J, with 10 bases between.

V and J are TRBV4-3 and TRBJ1-4; D is undetermined. The V end lost 1 base, the J end lost 7 bases, and 7 bases lay between the germline ends. Germline V CDR1 and CDR2: LGHNA, YSLEER. This CDR3 has 13 residues. The CDR3 loop reads CASSQGPGEKLFF. CDR3 bases: TGCGCCAGCAGCCAAGGACCGGGTGAAAAACTGTTTTTT.

This chain links TRBV5-1 with TRBJ1-3; D gene ambiguous. The CDR3 is 14 residues long. The ends were cut back, 0 bases at V and 4 bases at J, with 8 bases in the middle. Germline CDR1 SGHRS, CDR2 YFSETQ. The CDR3 here is CASSLEGFGNTIYF. The CDR3 nucleotides read TGCGCCAGCAGCTTGGAAGGGTTCGGAAACACCATATATTTT.

V and J are TRBV6-5 and TRBJ2-3; possibly TRBD2 for D (5 bases). There are 15 residues in the CDR3. V was shortened by 0 bases and J by 4 bases, with 11 bases between the two germline ends. Per germline, CDR1 MNHEY and CDR2 SVGAGI. In nucleotides, the CDR3 is TGTGCCAGCAGTTACTCGATGCTAGCATCAGATACGCAGTATTTT. Protein sequence: CASSYSMLASDTQYF.

This clone was seen only once. V and J are TRBV2 and TRBJ2-4; 7 nucleotides align to TRBD1. The germline V gene has CDR1 SNHLY and CDR2 FYNNEI. CDR3 length: 11 amino acids. Unmatched junction bases numbered 4, after V lost 5 bases and J lost 12 bases. CDR3 loop: CASSFRDSQYF. The DNA of the CDR3 is TGTGCCAGCAGTTTTCGGGACAGTCAGTACTTC. Filled out from reference TRBV2 and TRBJ2-4, the complete variable domain reads EPEVTQTPSHQVTQMGQEVILRCVPISNHLYFYWYRQILGQKVEFLVSFYNNEISEKSEIFDDQFSVERPDGSNFTLKIRSTKLEDSAMYFCASSFRDSQYFGAGTRLSVL.

The chain employs TRBV9 and TRBJ2-5, with D possibly matching TRBD2 (6 bases). The CDR3 sequence is 14 residues long. V was pared by 0 bases and J by 4 bases, with 10 bases between. Germline loops: CDR1 SGDLS, CDR2 YYNGEE. The CDR3 nucleotides are TGTGCCAGCAGCGTAGGTGGACTACGAGAGACCCAGTACTTC. Translation: CASSVGGLRETQYF.

This chain links TRBV5-8 with TRBJ2-5; TRBD1 is a possible D gene (6 bases). From germline, CDR1 is SGHTS and CDR2 YDEGEE. The CDR3 loop spans 15 amino acids. The germline V and J ends were trimmed by 2 bases and 1 base, with 12 bases remaining between them. The CDR3 protein is CASSLGGFVQETQYF. The CDR3 DNA sequence: TGTGCCAGCAGCTTAGGGGGTTTCGTCCAAGAGACCCAGTACTTC.

The chain carries TRBV7-2 and TRBJ2-7; TRBD2 matches 7 bases. After removal of 8 bases from V and 4 bases from J, the junction contained 11 bases not matched to a gene. The germline V gene encodes CDR1 SGHTA and CDR2 FQGNSA. This CDR3 contains 14 residues. The CDR3 nucleotides read TGTGCCAGCGTCCGGACTAGATCAGAGTACGAGCAGTACTTC. It yields the protein CASVRTRSEYEQYF.

The chain couples TRBV4-2 to TRBJ1-2, with a possible D match to TRBD1 (5 bases). V shed 0 bases and J shed 4 bases, with 15 bases lying between them. The CDR3 consists of 16 residues. Germline CDR1 reads LGHNA; CDR2 reads YNFKEQ. For the CDR3, the DNA is TGTGCCAGCAGCCAAGATTTGGGGGAGGGTATCTATGGCTACACCTTC. It yields the protein CASSQDLGEGIYGYTF.

The genes are TRBV5-1 and TRBJ1-3, with a tentative D call TRBD1 (5 bases). The germline gives CDR1 SGHRS, CDR2 YFSETQ. The CDR3 consists of 15 residues. V was trimmed by 1 base and J by 0 bases, leaving 8 bases between them. The chain's CDR3 is CASSLRGASGNTIYF. The CDR3, as DNA: TGCGCCAGCAGCTTGCGAGGGGCCTCTGGAAACACCATATATTTT.

The chain joins TRBV5-4 to TRBJ2-1; 14 bases map to TRBD2. The V and J ends lost 4 bases and 0 bases, in that order; junction bases with no gene match: 3. The CDR3 length is 17 residues. Germline V gives CDR1 SGHNT, CDR2 YYREEE (reference sequence). The CDR3 is CASSPGTSGSSYNEQFF. Here the CDR3 DNA reads TGTGCCAGCAGCCCGGGGACTAGCGGGAGCTCCTACAATGAGCAGTTCTTC.

The chain uses TRBV19 and TRBJ1-1; D unresolved. This CDR3 is built from 16 residues. V was cut by 3 bases and J by 7 bases, with 21 bases left in between. Germline V CDR1 and CDR2: LNHDA, SQIVND (reference sequence). The CDR3 DNA reads TGTGCCAGTAGTATGGGTATGGCGTTCAGCAGCGGTGAAGCTTTCTTT. Amino acids: CASSMGMAFSSGEAFF. The whole variable domain, filled in from reference TRBV19 and TRBJ1-1, reads DGGITQSPKYLFRKEGQNVTLSCEQNLNHDAMYWYRQDPGQGLRLIYYSQIVNDFQKGDIAEGYSVSREKKESFPLTVTSAQKNPTAFYLCASSMGMAFSSGEAFFGQGTRLTVV.

The CDR3 DNA is TGCAGTGCTAGACGCAACGAGCAGTACTTC. Translation: CSARRNEQYF. The rearrangement links TRBV20-1 to TRBJ2-7; the D is unclear. The CDR3 runs 10 residues. Per germline, CDR1 DFQATT and CDR2 SNEGSKA (reference sequence). Trimming took 2 bases from V and 5 from J, leaving 4 bases between them.

The chain is built from TRBV5-4 and TRBJ2-5; D is ambiguous. The CDR3 totals 14 residues. The V gene lost 0 bases and the J gene lost 5 bases, with 11 bases spanning the gap. Germline CDR1 is SGHNT and CDR2 is YYREEE (reference sequence). In DNA form, the CDR3 reads TGTGCCAGCAGCTTGGCGCAAACCCGGGAGACCCAGTACTTC. Its translation is CASSLAQTRETQYF.

CDR3 sequence reads: CASSQALAGGPISYEQYF. CDR3 sequence (DNA): TGTGCCAGCAGCCAAGCTCTAGCGGGAGGGCCAATATCCTACGAGCAGTACTTC. The gene calls are TRBV4-2 and TRBJ2-7; 12 nucleotides agree with TRBD2. The CDR3 extends over 18 amino acids. V trimming: 1 base; J trimming: 1 base; junction bases outside the gene matches: 8. In germline, CDR1 is LGHNA, CDR2 YNFKEQ.

The CDR3 is CASSLGLAPTDTQYF. Here the CDR3 DNA reads TGTGCCAGCAGCTTAGGTTTGGCTCCCACAGATACGCAGTATTTT. The V and J genes are TRBV11-3 and TRBJ2-3; D ambiguous. The germline V and J ends were trimmed by 1 base and 2 bases, with 10 bases remaining between them. The CDR3 runs to 15 residues. Per germline, CDR1 SGHNT and CDR2 YENEEA.

This chain uses TRBV6-5 with TRBJ2-7; the match to TRBD2 covers 7 bases. The CDR3 extends over 15 amino acids. V lost 1 base, J lost 4 bases, and 7 bases stayed unmatched. Germline values: CDR1 MNHEY, CDR2 SVGAGI. CDR3 nucleotides: TGTGCCAGCAGTTACTGGGGGGGTGCGGGATACGAGCAGTACTTC. It codes for CASSYWGGAGYEQYF.

This clone has only one observation. V gene TRBV4-1 combines with J gene TRBJ1-4; the match to TRBD1 covers 7 bases. Germline trimming cut 0 bases from V and 8 bases from J; bases unmatched to any gene: 3. Looked up from germline, CDR1 is MGHRA and CDR2 is YSYEKL. The CDR3 has 14 amino acids. The CDR3, as DNA: TGCGCCAGCAGCCAAGACAGGGGGGTCGAAAAACTGTTTTTT. Amino acids: CASSQDRGVEKLFF.

This chain joins TRBV4-3 and TRBJ1-1; D not resolved. This CDR3 region has 16 residues. Deletions cut 2 bases from V and 0 bases from J, with 13 bases between. Germline values: CDR1 LGHNA, CDR2 YSLEER. CDR3 sequence (DNA): TGCGCCAGCAGCCAACTAAGGAGCGGAATGAACACTGAAGCTTTCTTT. Amino acid sequence: CASSQLRSGMNTEAFF.

The J gene is TRBJ2-3, the V gene TRBV11-2; D unresolved. CDR3 size: 13 residues. Trimming stripped 5 bases from V and 4 bases from J, with 10 bases between. Germline V gene data show CDR1 as SGHAT and CDR2 as FQNNGV. The CDR3 spells CASSLPSSDTQYF. DNA for the CDR3: TGTGCCAGCAGCCTCCCGTCGTCAGATACGCAGTATTTT.

The rearrangement joins TRBV13 to TRBJ2-2; D assignment may be TRBD1 or TRBD2 (6 bases each). The CDR3 has 14 residues. In germline, CDR1 is PRHDT, CDR2 FYEKMQ (reference sequence). Trimming cost V 7 bases and J 6 bases, with 15 bases left between them. The CDR3 region is CASTMGGEAGELFF. The CDR3 DNA reads TGTGCCAGCACCATGGGGGGCGAAGCCGGGGAGCTGTTTTTT.

The chain joins TRBV9 to TRBJ2-3; no firm D call. Germline V lookup: CDR1 SGDLS, CDR2 YYNGEE. V lost 2 bases to trimming and J lost 2 bases, with 9 bases between them. This CDR3 contains 14 residues. The CDR3 DNA follows: TGTGCCAGCAGCGTCATCGTGGACACAGATACGCAGTATTTT. Its translation: CASSVIVDTDTQYF.